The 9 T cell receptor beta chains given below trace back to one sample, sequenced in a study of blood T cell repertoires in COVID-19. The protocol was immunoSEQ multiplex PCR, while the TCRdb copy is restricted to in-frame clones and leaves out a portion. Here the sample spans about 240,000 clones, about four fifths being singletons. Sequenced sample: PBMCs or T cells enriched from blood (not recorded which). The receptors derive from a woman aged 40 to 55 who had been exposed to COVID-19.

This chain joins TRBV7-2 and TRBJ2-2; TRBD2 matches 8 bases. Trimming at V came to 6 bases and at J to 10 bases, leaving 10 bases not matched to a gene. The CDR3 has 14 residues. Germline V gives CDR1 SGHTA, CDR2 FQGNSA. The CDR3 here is CASSPPGGLSELFF. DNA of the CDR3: TGTGCCAGCAGTCCGCCGGGGGGGCTATCGGAGCTGTTTTTT. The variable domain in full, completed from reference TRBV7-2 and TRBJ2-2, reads GAGVSQSPSNKVTEKGKDVELRCDPISGHTALYWYRQSLGQGLEFLIYFQGNSAPDKSGLPSDRFSAERTGGSVSTLTIQRTQQEDSAVYLCASSPPGGLSELFFGEGSRLTVL.

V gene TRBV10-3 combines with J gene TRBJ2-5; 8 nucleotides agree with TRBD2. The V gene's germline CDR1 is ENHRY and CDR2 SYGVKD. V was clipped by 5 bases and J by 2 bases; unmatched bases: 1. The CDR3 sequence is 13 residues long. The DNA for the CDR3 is TGTGCCATCAGTAGCGGGGGACAAGAGACCCAGTACTTC. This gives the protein CAISSGGQETQYF.

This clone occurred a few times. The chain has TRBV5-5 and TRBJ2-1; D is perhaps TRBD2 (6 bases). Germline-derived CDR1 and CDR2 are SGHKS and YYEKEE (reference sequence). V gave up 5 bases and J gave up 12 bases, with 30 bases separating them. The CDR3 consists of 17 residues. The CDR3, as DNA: TGTGCCAGCAGTACCGGGAGTACCGCTCTGGCCGGTTCGGCGCAGTTCTTC. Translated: CASSTGSTALAGSAQFF.

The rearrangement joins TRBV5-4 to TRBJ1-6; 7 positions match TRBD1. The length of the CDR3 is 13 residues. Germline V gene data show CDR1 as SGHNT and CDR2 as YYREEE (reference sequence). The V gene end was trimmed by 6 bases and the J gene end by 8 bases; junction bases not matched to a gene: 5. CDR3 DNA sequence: TGTGCCAGCAAACAAGACAGGGATTCACCCCTCCACTTT. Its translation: CASKQDRDSPLHF.

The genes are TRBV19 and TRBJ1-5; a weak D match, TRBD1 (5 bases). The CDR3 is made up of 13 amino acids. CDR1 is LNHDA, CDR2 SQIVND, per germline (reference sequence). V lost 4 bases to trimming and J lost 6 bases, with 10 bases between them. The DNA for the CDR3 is TGTGCCAGTAGTACAGGGTGGGGTCAGCCCCAGCATTTT. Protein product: CASSTGWGQPQHF.

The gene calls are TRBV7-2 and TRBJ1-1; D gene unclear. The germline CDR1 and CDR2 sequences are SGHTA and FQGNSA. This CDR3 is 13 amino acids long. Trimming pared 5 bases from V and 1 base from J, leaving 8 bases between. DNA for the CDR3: TGTGCCAGCAGCCTCTCTTGGAACACTGAAGCTTTCTTT. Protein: CASSLSWNTEAFF.

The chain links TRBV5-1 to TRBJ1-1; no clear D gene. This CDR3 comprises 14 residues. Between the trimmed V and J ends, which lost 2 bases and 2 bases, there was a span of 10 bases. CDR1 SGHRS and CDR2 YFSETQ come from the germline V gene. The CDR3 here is CASSFAGENTEAFF. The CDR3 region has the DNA TGCGCCAGCAGCTTTGCGGGTGAAAACACTGAAGCTTTCTTT.

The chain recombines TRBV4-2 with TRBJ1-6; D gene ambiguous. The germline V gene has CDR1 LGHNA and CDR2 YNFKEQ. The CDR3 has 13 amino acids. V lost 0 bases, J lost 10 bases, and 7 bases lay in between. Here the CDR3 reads CASSQEQLSPLHF. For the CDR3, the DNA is TGTGCCAGCAGCCAAGAACAGCTATCACCCCTCCACTTT.

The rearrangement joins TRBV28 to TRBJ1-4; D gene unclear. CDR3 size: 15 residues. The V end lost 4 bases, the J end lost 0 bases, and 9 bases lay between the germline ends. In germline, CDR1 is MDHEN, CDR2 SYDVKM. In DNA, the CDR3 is TGTGCCAGCAGTTCCCCCGGTGCAACTAATGAAAAACTGTTTTTT. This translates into CASSSPGATNEKLFF.